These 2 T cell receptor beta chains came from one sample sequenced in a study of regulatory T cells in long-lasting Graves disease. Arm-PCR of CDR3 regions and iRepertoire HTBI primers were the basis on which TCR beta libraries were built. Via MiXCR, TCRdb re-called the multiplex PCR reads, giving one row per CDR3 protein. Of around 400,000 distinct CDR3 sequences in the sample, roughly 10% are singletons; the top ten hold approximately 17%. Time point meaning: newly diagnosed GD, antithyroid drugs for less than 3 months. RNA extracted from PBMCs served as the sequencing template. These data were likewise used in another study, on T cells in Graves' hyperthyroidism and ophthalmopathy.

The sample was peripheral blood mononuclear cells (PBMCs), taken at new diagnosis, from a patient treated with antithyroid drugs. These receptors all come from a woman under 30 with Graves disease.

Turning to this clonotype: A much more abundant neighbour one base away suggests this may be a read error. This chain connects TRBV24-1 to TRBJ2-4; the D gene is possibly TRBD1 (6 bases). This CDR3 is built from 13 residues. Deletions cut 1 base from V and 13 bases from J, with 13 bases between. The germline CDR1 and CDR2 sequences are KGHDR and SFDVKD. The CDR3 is CATSDFGGNEQYF. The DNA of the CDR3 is TGTGCCACCAGTGATTTTGGGGGCAATGAGCAGTACTTC.

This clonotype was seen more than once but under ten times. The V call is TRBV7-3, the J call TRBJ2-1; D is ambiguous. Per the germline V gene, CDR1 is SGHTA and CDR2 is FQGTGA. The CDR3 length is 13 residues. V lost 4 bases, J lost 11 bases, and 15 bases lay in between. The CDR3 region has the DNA TGTGCCAGCAGCTCGCCTCGAAATCGGAAGCAGTTCTTC. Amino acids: CASSSPRNRKQFF.